The 11 T cell receptor beta chains below were found in one sample sequenced in a study of early T cells in non-severe SARS-CoV-2 infection. TCRdb ran MiXCR on the 5' RACE reads and lists one entry per CDR3 protein. The sample holds about 40,000 distinct CDR3 sequences, approximately 4.8% seen once. The source material was whole blood. All receptors come from an adult who was a healthcare worker with PCR-confirmed SARS-CoV-2 infection or an uninfected control (not recorded which).

This clonotype was seen a handful of times. The V and J genes are TRBV5-1 and TRBJ1-5, with unresolved D. Germline lookup yields CDR1 SGHRS and CDR2 YFSETQ. Trimming stripped 0 bases from V and 1 base from J, with 8 bases between. The CDR3 length is 15 residues. Here the CDR3 reads CASSLAGASNQPQHF. The CDR3 region has the DNA TGCGCCAGCAGCTTGGCAGGAGCCAGCAATCAGCCCCAGCATTTT.

The genes are TRBV29-1 and TRBJ2-3; D is unclear. This CDR3 is built from 10 residues. The ends were cut back, 8 bases at V and 2 bases at J, with 5 bases in the middle. The germline gives CDR1 SQVTM, CDR2 ANQGSEA. CDR3 DNA sequence: TGCAGCACCGACACAGATACGCAGTATTTT. Its protein product is CSTDTDTQYF.

V usage is TRBV24-1 and J usage is TRBJ2-2; no clear D gene. V lost 1 base and J lost 5, with 16 bases in between. Germline values: CDR1 KGHDR, CDR2 SFDVKD. This CDR3 contains 17 residues. CDR3 residues: CATSDFIPGRPTGELFF. CDR3 bases: TGTGCCACCAGTGATTTTATTCCGGGCAGGCCAACCGGGGAGCTGTTTTTT.

This clonotype was recorded many times. The chain is built from TRBV2 and TRBJ2-5; tentatively, D is TRBD1 or TRBD2 (5 bases each). This CDR3 is built from 14 residues. Trimming pared 7 bases from V and 2 bases from J, leaving 14 bases between. The germline CDR1 and CDR2 sequences are SNHLY and FYNNEI. CDR3 in amino acids: CASTESWGQETQYF. Written as DNA, the CDR3 is TGTGCCAGCACCGAGTCCTGGGGGCAAGAGACCCAGTACTTC.

In its sample, this clonotype was seen many times. The V gene is TRBV29-1, the J gene TRBJ2-1; D is possibly TRBD1 (7 bases). Germline V lookup: CDR1 SQVTM, CDR2 ANQGSEA. This CDR3 has 16 residues. V shed 6 bases and J shed 2 bases, with 20 bases lying between them. The CDR3 region has the DNA TGCAGCGTCAGAATAAGGGGGGACAGCCCCTACAATGAGCAGTTCTTC. It is translated as CSVRIRGDSPYNEQFF.

A few counts support this clonotype. The genes are TRBV12-3 or TRBV12-4 and TRBJ1-5; D is undetermined. The V end lost 6 bases, the J end lost 3 bases, and 12 bases lay between the germline ends. The CDR3 length is 14 residues. In DNA form, the CDR3 reads TGTGCCAGCAGCAGCTTCAGTACCAATCAGCCCCAGCATTTT. Protein product: CASSSFSTNQPQHF.

This clonotype was seen a handful of times. A junction boundary mismatches the germline segment, possibly from a read error. The chain combines TRBV4-3 with TRBJ1-3; no firm D call. The germline gives CDR1 LGHNA, CDR2 YSLEER. This CDR3 is built from 13 residues. The CDR3 coding sequence is TGCGCCAGCAGCCAAGTCTCTGGGAACACCATATATTTT. Residues: CASSQVSGNTIYF.

The chain employs TRBV3-1 and TRBJ2-7; no clear D. V was clipped by 3 bases and J by 3 bases, with 6 bases between them. The CDR3 is made up of 12 amino acids. Germline V gene sequence: CDR1 LGHDT, CDR2 YNNKEL (reference sequence). The CDR3 DNA sequence: TGTGCCAGCAGCCACCCCCTCTACGAGCAGTACTTC. Its protein product is CASSHPLYEQYF.

The rearrangement joins TRBV20-1 to TRBJ2-1; 8 bases map to TRBD2. The CDR3 is 13 amino acids. Germline loops: CDR1 DFQATT, CDR2 SNEGSKA (reference sequence). The CDR3 loop reads CRPTGLAYNEQFF. The DNA for the CDR3 is TGCAGACCCACGGGACTAGCCTACAATGAGCAGTTCTTC.

This clonotype was observed a few times. V gene TRBV4-1 combines with J gene TRBJ2-2; D is ambiguous. This CDR3 has 16 amino acids. V was clipped by 0 bases and J by 4 bases, with 12 bases between them. From germline, CDR1 is MGHRA and CDR2 YSYEKL. CDR3 sequence (DNA): TGCGCCAGCAGCCAAGATCCTGGAACCGGCACCGGGGAGCTGTTTTTT. Protein: CASSQDPGTGTGELFF.

The V call is TRBV7-2, the J call TRBJ1-1; D remains ambiguous. This CDR3 is 13 amino acids long. Germline lookup yields CDR1 SGHTA and CDR2 FQGNSA. The V gene lost 4 bases and the J gene lost 4 bases, with 10 bases spanning the gap. DNA for the CDR3: TGTGCCAGCAGCTCCACGAGGAGCACTGAAGCTTTCTTT. Encoded protein: CASSSTRSTEAFF.